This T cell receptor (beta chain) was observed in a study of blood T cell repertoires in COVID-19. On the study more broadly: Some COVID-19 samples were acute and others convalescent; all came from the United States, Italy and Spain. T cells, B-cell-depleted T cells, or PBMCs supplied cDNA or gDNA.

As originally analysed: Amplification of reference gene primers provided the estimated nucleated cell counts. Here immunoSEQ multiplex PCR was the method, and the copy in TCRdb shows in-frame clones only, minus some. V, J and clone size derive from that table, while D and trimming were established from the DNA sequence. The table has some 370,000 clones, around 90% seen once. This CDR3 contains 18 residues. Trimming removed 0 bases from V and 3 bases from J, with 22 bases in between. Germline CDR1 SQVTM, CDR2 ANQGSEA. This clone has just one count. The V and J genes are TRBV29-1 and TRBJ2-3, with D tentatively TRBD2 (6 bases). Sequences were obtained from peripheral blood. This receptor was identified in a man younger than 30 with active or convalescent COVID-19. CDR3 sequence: CSVEDRNARGVFTDTQYF. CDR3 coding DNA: TGCAGCGTTGAAGATAGGAATGCGCGGGGCGTTTTTACAGATACGCAGTATTTT.